These T cell receptor beta chains were read from a single sample in a study of T cell responses to AZD1222 COVID-19 vaccine. Repertoires were generated with immunoSEQ multiplex PCR, while TCRdb's copy carries only in-frame clones and drops some. The profile shows over 150,000 clones, approximately 90% of them singletons. The sample here was peripheral blood, taken on day 0 of AZD1222 vaccination. The receptors originated from an adult in good health. Both conserved end residues are trimmed from each CDR3.

v_gene	j_gene	CDR3aa
TRBV6-2/TRBV6-3	TRBJ2-3	ASSRTSGVFTDTQY
TRBV6-1	TRBJ1-1	ASSENVLPEAF
TRBV11-2	TRBJ2-3	ASSLDPRGVIDTQY
TRBV15	TRBJ1-2	ATSRVEGDGYT
TRBV28	TRBJ1-5	ASSLGARRQPQH
TRBV11-3	TRBJ2-2	ASSLDFGGTGELF
TRBV10-2	TRBJ1-6	ASTASLNSPLH
TRBV28	TRBJ1-4	ASSLTSYNEKLF
TRBV12-5	TRBJ2-1	ASGLVSGGPGGEQF
TRBV5-1	TRBJ1-1	ASSNQGSNTEAF
TRBV7-9	TRBJ1-1	ASSRVQGEYTEAF
TRBV15	TRBJ1-1	ATSRDSMNTEAF
TRBV13	TRBJ2-7	ASSLIGSDRGSEQY
TRBV19	TRBJ1-2	ASRWSATIYGYT
TRBV6-4	TRBJ2-3	ASSPSGLGGYAQY
TRBV29-1	TRBJ2-1	SVVVGSEQF
TRBV19	TRBJ1-6	ASSIGVQPNSPLH
TRBV30	TRBJ1-4	AWSVPPTSKKLF
TRBV7-2	TRBJ2-7	ASSAVGGRHEQY
TRBV7-9	TRBJ1-1	ASSLGQGSTEAF
TRBV25-1	TRBJ2-3	ASSVGVDTQY
TRBV6-8	TRBJ2-3	ASSYEEVGTSGVKADTQY
TRBV11-2	TRBJ2-3	ASSWVAGGFTDTQY
TRBV5-1	TRBJ1-3	ASSSVGRNSGNTIY
TRBV7-9	TRBJ1-1	ASARQENTEAF
TRBV27	TRBJ1-2	ASSLNRGIDYGYT
TRBV27	TRBJ1-2	ASSFVVGGAREGYT
TRBV28	TRBJ2-7	ASSRQQYSYEQY
TRBV2	TRBJ2-3	ASTGTVTSTDTQY
TRBV10-3	TRBJ1-2	AISESGAFNYGYT
TRBV7-2	TRBJ1-5	ASSFRVQPQH
TRBV2	TRBJ2-5	ASRGRVTQETQY